This TCR beta chain is drawn from a study of pediatric ulcerative colitis. Here immunoSEQ multiplex PCR was the method, and the copy in TCRdb shows in-frame clones only, minus some. The sample has approximately 10,000 clones, about 87% seen once. CDR1 is SEHNR, CDR2 FQNEAQ, per germline (reference sequence). The CDR3 spans 16 residues. J was trimmed by 5 bases and V by 5 bases; bases with no gene match: 9. The rearrangement links TRBV7-9 to TRBJ2-1; 10 bases match TRBD2. Sequenced input: blood. This TCR came from a girl under 18 with moderate ulcerative colitis. The CDR3 sequence: CASSQLEREGNNEQFF. The CDR3 DNA follows: TGTGCCAGCAGCCAGTTGGAGCGGGAGGGAAACAATGAGCAGTTCTTC.